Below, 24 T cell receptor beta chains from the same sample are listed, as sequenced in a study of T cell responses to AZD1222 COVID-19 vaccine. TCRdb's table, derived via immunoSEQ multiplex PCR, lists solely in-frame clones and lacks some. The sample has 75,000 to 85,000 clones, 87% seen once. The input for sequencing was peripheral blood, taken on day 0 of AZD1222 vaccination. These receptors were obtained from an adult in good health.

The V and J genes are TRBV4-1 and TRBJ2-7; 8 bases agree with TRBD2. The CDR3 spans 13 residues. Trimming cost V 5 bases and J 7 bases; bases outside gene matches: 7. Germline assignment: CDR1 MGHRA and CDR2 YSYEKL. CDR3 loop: CASSDIAGWEQYF. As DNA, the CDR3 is TGCGCCAGCAGCGACATAGCGGGATGGGAGCAGTACTTC.

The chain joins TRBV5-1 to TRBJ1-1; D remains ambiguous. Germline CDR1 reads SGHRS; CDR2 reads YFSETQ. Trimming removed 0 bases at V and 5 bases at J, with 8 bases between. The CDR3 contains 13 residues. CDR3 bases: TGCGCCAGCAGCTTGGTCGGGCTGACTGAAGCTTTCTTT. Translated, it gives CASSLVGLTEAFF.

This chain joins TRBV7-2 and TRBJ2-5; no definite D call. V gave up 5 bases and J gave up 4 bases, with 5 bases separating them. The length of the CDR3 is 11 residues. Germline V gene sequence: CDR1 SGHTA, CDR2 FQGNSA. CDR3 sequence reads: CASSPLETQYF. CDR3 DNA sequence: TGTGCCAGCAGCCCACTAGAGACCCAGTACTTC.

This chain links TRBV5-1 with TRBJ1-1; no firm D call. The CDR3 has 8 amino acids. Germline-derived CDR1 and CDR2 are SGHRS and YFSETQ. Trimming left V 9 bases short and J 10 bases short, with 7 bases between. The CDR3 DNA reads TGCGCCAACTCGGGAGCTTTCTTT. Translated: CANSGAFF.

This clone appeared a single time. CDR3: CASSRLTDTQYF. The CDR3 DNA follows: TGTGCCAGCAGCCGACTGACAGATACGCAGTATTTT. This chain uses TRBV11-2 with TRBJ2-3; D gene unclear. The CDR3 is 12 residues long. Germline CDR1 SGHAT, CDR2 FQNNGV. The V gene lost 5 bases and the J gene lost 3 bases, with 6 bases spanning the gap.

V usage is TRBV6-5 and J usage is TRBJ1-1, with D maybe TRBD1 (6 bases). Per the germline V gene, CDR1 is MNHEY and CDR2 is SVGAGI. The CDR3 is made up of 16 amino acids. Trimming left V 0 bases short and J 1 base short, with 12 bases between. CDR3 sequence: CASSYSGGRGNTEAFF. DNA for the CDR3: TGTGCCAGCAGTTACTCGGGTGGCAGGGGGAACACTGAAGCTTTCTTT.

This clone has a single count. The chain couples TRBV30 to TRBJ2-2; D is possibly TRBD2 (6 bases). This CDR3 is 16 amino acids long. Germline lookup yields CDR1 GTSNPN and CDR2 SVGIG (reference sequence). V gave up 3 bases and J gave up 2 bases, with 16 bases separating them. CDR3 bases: TGTGCCTGGAGCGTGCCCCTAGCGATAAACACCGGGGAGCTGTTTTTT. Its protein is CAWSVPLAINTGELFF.

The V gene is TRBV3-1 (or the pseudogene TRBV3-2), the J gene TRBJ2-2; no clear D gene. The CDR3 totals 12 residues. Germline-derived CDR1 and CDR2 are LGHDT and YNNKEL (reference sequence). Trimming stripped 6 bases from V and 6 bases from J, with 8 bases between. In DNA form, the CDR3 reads TGTGCCAGCAGGAACTTAGCCGGGGAGCTGTTTTTT. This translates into CASRNLAGELFF.

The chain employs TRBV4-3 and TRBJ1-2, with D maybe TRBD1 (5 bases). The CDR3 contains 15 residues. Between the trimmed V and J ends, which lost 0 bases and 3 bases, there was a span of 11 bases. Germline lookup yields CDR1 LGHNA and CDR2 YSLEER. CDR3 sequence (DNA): TGCGCCAGCAGCCAAGATGTAAAGGGACACTATGGCTACACCTTC. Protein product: CASSQDVKGHYGYTF.

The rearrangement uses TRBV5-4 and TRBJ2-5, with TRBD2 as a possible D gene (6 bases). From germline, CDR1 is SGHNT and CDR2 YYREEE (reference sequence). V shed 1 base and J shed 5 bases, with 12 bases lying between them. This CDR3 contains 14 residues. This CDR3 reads CASSLSTSVETQYF. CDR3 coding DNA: TGTGCCAGCAGCTTGTCGACTAGTGTGGAGACCCAGTACTTC.

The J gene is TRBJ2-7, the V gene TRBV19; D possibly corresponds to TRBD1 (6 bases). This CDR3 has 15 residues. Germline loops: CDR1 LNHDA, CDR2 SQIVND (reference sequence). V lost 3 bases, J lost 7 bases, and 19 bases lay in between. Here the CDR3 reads CASSIRRGQPSEQYF. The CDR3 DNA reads TGTGCCAGTAGTATTCGGCGCGGACAGCCCTCGGAGCAGTACTTC.

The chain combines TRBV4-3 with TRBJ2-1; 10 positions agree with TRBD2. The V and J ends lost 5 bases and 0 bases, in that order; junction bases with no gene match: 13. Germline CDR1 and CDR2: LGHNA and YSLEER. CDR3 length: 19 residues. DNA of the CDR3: TGCGCCAGCAGCGCCTCTAGCGGGAGTATCCGAAGCTCCTACAATGAGCAGTTCTTC. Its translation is CASSASSGSIRSSYNEQFF.

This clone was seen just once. CDR3 protein: CASSSGVSGNTIYF. The CDR3 nucleotides are TGTGCCAGCAGCTCAGGGGTTTCTGGAAACACCATATATTTT. This chain joins TRBV6-5 and TRBJ1-3; D perhaps matches TRBD1 (6 bases). Trimming removed 6 bases at V and 1 base at J, with 10 bases between. The germline V gene encodes CDR1 MNHEY and CDR2 SVGAGI. The CDR3 loop spans 14 amino acids.

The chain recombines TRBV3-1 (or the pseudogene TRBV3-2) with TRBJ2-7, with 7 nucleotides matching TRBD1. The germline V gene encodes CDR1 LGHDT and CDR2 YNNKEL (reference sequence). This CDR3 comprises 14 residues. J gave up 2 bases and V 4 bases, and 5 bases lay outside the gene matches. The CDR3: CASSPGQATYEQYF. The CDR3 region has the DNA TGTGCCAGCAGCCCCGGACAGGCAACCTACGAGCAGTACTTC.

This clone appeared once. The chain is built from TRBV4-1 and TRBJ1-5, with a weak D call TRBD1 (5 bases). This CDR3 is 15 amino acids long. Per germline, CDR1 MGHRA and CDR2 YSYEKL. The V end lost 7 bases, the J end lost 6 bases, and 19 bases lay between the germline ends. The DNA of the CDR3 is TGCGCCAGCAACCCCGAACCAGGGAGTCGTCAGCCCCAGCATTTT. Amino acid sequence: CASNPEPGSRQPQHF.

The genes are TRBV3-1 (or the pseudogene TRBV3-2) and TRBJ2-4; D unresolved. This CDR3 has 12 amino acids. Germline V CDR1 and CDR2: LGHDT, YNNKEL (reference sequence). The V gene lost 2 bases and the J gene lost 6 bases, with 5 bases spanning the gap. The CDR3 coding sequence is TGTGCCAGCAGCCAACGATCAAACATTCAGTACTTC. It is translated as CASSQRSNIQYF.

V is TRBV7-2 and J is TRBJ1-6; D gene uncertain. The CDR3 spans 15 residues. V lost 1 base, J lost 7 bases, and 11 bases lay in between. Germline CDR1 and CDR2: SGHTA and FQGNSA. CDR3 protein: CASSLVAESNSPLHF. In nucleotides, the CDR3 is TGTGCCAGCAGCTTAGTTGCAGAGTCGAATTCACCCCTCCACTTT.

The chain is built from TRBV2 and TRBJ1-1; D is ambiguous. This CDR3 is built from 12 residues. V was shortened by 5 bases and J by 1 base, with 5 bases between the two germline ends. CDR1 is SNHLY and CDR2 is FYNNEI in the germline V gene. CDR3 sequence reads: CASSTANTEAFF. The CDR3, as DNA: TGTGCCAGCAGTACAGCGAACACTGAAGCTTTCTTT.

CDR3 in DNA: TGTGCCAGCAGTCTACAGGGCCTGAACACTGAAGCTTTCTTT. Its protein product is CASSLQGLNTEAFF. This sequence joins TRBV27 and TRBJ1-1, with a possible D match to TRBD1 (6 bases). The CDR3 consists of 14 residues. V gave up 5 bases and J gave up 0 bases, with 10 bases separating them. Per the germline V gene, CDR1 is MNHEY and CDR2 is SMNVEV (reference sequence).

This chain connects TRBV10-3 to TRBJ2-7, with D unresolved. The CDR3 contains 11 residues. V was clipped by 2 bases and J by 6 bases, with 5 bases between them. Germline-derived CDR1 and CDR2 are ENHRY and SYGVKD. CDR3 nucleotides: TGTGCCATCAGTGAGCTGTCCGAGCAGTACTTC. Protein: CAISELSEQYF.

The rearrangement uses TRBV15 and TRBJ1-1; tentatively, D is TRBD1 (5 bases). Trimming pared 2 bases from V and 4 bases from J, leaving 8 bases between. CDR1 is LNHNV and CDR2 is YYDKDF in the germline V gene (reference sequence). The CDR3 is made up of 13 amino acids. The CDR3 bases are TGTGCCACCAGCAGAACAGGAGCCACTGAAGCTTTCTTT. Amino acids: CATSRTGATEAFF.

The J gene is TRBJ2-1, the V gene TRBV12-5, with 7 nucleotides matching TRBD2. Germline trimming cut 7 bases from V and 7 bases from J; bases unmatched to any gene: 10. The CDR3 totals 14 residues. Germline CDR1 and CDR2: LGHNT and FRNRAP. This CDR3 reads CASAPFGTINEQFF. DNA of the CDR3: TGTGCTAGTGCCCCTTTTGGGACTATAAATGAGCAGTTCTTC.

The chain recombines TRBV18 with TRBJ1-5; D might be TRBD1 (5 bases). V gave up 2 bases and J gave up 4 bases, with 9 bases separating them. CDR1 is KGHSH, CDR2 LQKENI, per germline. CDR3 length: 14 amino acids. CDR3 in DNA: TGTGCCAGCTCACCAGATGGGGGAAATCAGCCCCAGCATTTT. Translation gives CASSPDGGNQPQHF.

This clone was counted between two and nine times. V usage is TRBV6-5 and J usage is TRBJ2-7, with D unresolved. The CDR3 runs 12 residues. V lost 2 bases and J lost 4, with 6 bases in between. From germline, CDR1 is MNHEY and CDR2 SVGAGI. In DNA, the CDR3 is TGTGCCAGCAGTTACAACCAGTACGAGCAGTACTTC. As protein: CASSYNQYEQYF.